The next 13 T cell receptor beta chains were all read from a single sample in a study of T cells in Graves' hyperthyroidism and ophthalmopathy. RNA transcripts served as the template for amplifying TCR beta CDR3 regions. The TCR CDR3 was amplified in a first-round RT-PCR using the HTBI primer set. TCRdb redid the calling of the multiplex PCR reads with MiXCR, one entry per CDR3 protein. The sample shows approximately 620,000 distinct CDR3 sequences, roughly 14% of them seen only once. The sample taken for sequencing was blood. All receptors come from a woman aged 25-40 years with Graves' hyperthyroidism that later progressed to Graves' ophthalmopathy.

In this sample, this clonotype turned up many times. The V gene is TRBV27, the J gene TRBJ2-3; D call uncertain. Trimming shortened V by 2 bases and J by 0 bases, and 9 bases separated the two germline ends. The CDR3 totals 15 residues. In germline, CDR1 is MNHEY, CDR2 SMNVEV (reference sequence). The CDR3 DNA is TGTGCCAGCAGTTTAATCTCCTCTAGCACAGATACGCAGTATTTT. Translation: CASSLISSSTDTQYF.

Points on this clonotype: The junction departs from the called germline gene at one end, perhaps through a read error. The chain joins TRBV12-3 or TRBV12-4 to TRBJ2-7; 16 bases line up with TRBD2. This CDR3 has 17 amino acids. DNA of the CDR3: TGTGCCAGCAGTCCGGGACTAGCGGGAGGGAGTTTCTACGACCAGTACTTC. Translation gives CASSPGLAGGSFYDQYF.

The chain carries TRBV7-9 and TRBJ2-1; the match to TRBD2 covers 7 bases. The CDR3 spans 15 residues. J lost 8 bases, V lost 0 bases, and 7 bases had no gene match. Germline V lookup: CDR1 SEHNR, CDR2 FQNEAQ (reference sequence). The DNA of the CDR3 is TGTGCCAGCAGCTTAGCGGCTAGCGGAACTTATGAGCAGTTCTTC. Translation gives CASSLAASGTYEQFF.

This clonotype was detected ten times or more. As DNA, the CDR3 is TGTGCCAGCAGCCGCTTGGGAACCTCCAGGAGAAACACCGGGGAGCTGTTTTTT. This sequence encodes CASSRLGTSRRNTGELFF. The V and J genes are TRBV11-2 and TRBJ2-2; D unresolved. Germline V gives CDR1 SGHAT, CDR2 FQNNGV. CDR3 length: 18 amino acids. Trimming left V 5 bases short and J 2 bases short, with 21 bases between.

There are many counts of this clonotype. This chain links TRBV6-2 or TRBV6-3 with TRBJ1-1; D unresolved. V was shortened by 4 bases and J by 0 bases, with 9 bases between the two germline ends. The germline V gene has CDR1 MNHEY and CDR2 SVGEGT. This CDR3 is built from 14 residues. CDR3 protein: CASSSRVMNTEAFF. DNA of the CDR3: TGTGCCAGCAGTTCCCGCGTCATGAACACTGAAGCTTTCTTT.

This clonotype came up many times. V gene TRBV12-3 or TRBV12-4 combines with J gene TRBJ2-2; 9 bases are a match to TRBD2. With V trimmed by 5 bases and J by 4 bases, 5 bases remained unmatched. The CDR3 has 15 amino acids. Here the CDR3 reads CASSRLAALTGELFF. The CDR3 nucleotides read TGTGCCAGCAGTAGACTAGCGGCCCTCACCGGGGAGCTGTTTTTT.

This clonotype has a handful of counts. The V call is TRBV4-2, the J call TRBJ1-4; no clear D gene. The CDR3 is 16 amino acids. CDR1 is LGHNA and CDR2 is YNFKEQ in the germline V gene. Between the trimmed V and J ends, which lost 4 bases and 0 bases, there was a span of 12 bases. CDR3: CASSPHPYSTNEKLFF. As DNA, the CDR3 is TGTGCCAGCAGCCCCCACCCTTACTCAACTAATGAAAAACTGTTTTTT.

This clonotype occurred many times. This chain joins TRBV20-1 and TRBJ1-1; maybe TRBD1 (5 bases). The CDR3 has 14 amino acids. Germline CDR1 reads DFQATT; CDR2 reads SNEGSKA (reference sequence). V gave up 2 bases and J gave up 11 bases, with 21 bases separating them. The CDR3 DNA reads as TGCAGTGCTAGAACCCAAGACAGATTTAATGAGGCTTTCTTT. Its translation: CSARTQDRFNEAFF.

This clonotype was seen repeatedly, ten times or more. The chain recombines TRBV6-1 with TRBJ2-1; TRBD2 agrees at 8 bases. Germline V CDR1 and CDR2: MNHNS, SASEGT. Unmatched junction bases numbered 6, after V lost 5 bases and J lost 0 bases. This CDR3 is 16 amino acids long. CDR3 bases: TGTGCCAGCAGTCATCCGGGACTAGGCTCCTACAATGAGCAGTTCTTC. It encodes CASSHPGLGSYNEQFF.

This clonotype appeared many times. The chain carries TRBV30 and TRBJ1-4, with no clear D. This CDR3 region has 13 residues. V was clipped by 0 bases and J by 4 bases, with 6 bases between them. The germline gives CDR1 GTSNPN, CDR2 SVGIG (reference sequence). CDR3 protein: CAWSVQYNEKLFF. The CDR3 nucleotides are TGTGCCTGGAGTGTCCAGTATAATGAAAAACTGTTTTTT.

There are many counts of this clonotype. The chain combines TRBV18 with TRBJ1-1; no clear D. Deletions cut 6 bases from V and 1 base from J, with 15 bases between. The CDR3 length is 15 residues. CDR1 is KGHSH and CDR2 is LQKENI in the germline V gene. The DNA for the CDR3 is TGTGCCAGCTCCTACCCCCCGGCCGAGAACACTGAAGCTTTCTTT. This encodes CASSYPPAENTEAFF.

The chain joins TRBV7-2 to TRBJ1-1, with a tentative D call TRBD1 (5 bases). Germline CDR1 and CDR2: SGHTA and FQGNSA. The V end lost 4 bases, the J end lost 1 base, and 16 bases lay between the germline ends. The CDR3 consists of 16 residues. CDR3 in amino acids: CASSSLTGRGNTEAFF. The CDR3, as DNA: TGTGCCAGCAGCTCTCTGACGGGGAGGGGGAACACTGAAGCTTTCTTT.

For this clonotype: The DNA is left out, because the CDR3 cannot be placed on it with certainty; the CDR3 is given as TCRdb lists it. The chain employs TRBV28 and TRBJ2-7; the tabulated D call, TRBD1, remains unverified against the DNA. Germline V gene data show CDR1 as MDHEN and CDR2 as SYDVKM. Both ends counted, the CDR3 spans 14 residues. CDR3 amino acids: CASSTSDRGNEQYV.